These T cell receptor beta chains were read from a single sample in a study of cytomegalovirus exposure and HLA in healthy donors. Sequenced by immunoSEQ multiplex PCR; TCRdb stores in-frame clones only, minus some. The sample table includes about 30,000 clones. Specimen: PBMCs. The source of these receptors is a female donor in good health and CMV-seronegative. Each CDR3 is given with its conserved first and last residue. A D gene is named only where the DNA matches it firmly. Rows give clone size only sometimes, using once, few, many, or a class for an expanded clone.

j_call v_call d_call clone_size cdr3_nt cdr3_aa
TRBJ2-7 TRBV2 TRBD1 . TGTGCCAGCAGTTGGGACAGCCCATCCTACGAGCAGTACTTC CASSWDSPSYEQYF
TRBJ2-2 TRBV7-2 . . TGTGCCAGCAGCTCGCGACACAGAGACACCGGGGAGCTGTTTTTT CASSSRHRDTGELFF
TRBJ1-2 TRBV2 TRBD1 . TGTGCCAGCAGCCCGGGACAGGGGGCGTTATATGGCTACACCTTC CASSPGQGALYGYTF
TRBJ1-5 TRBV2 TRBD1 . TGTGCCAGCAGTGTCTCGGGACAGGGGAATCAGCCCCAGCATTTT CASSVSGQGNQPQHF
TRBJ2-5 TRBV9 TRBD2 . TGTGCCAGCAGCGTGGCTAGCGGGGGTAGGGAGACCCAGTACTTC CASSVASGGRETQYF
TRBJ2-4 TRBV27 TRBD2 . TGTGCCAGCAGTTCCCTAGCGGGGGGGCTCAAAAACATTCAGTACTTC CASSSLAGGLKNIQYF
TRBJ2-7 TRBV7-9 TRBD1 . TGTGCCAGCAGCTTACTTCCCGGGACAGCGAGCTACGAGCAGTACTTC CASSLLPGTASYEQYF
TRBJ1-5 TRBV7-2 TRBD1 . TGTGCCAGCAGGTCGGGACAGGGTACCAATCAGCCCCAGCATTTT CASRSGQGTNQPQHF
TRBJ2-5 TRBV2 TRBD2 . TGTGCCAGCGCTAGCGGGGGGTACCAAGAGACCCAGTACTTC CASASGGYQETQYF
TRBJ2-4 TRBV25-1 TRBD1 . TGTGCCAGCAGTGAGAGACAGGGGGAGGCCAAAAACATTCAGTACTTC CASSERQGEAKNIQYF
TRBJ1-6 TRBV18 TRBD1 . TGTGCCAGCTCGGCCTCGACAGGGAATTCACCCCTCCACTTT CASSASTGNSPLHF
TRBJ2-5 TRBV11-2 TRBD2 . TGTGCCAGCAGCTTAGCTCCGCGGGGGGCCCAAGAGACCCAGTACTTC CASSLAPRGAQETQYF
TRBJ1-1 TRBV15 TRBD1 . TGTGCCACCAGCGCCCTGGACAGGCTGAACACTGAAGCTTTCTTT CATSALDRLNTEAFF
TRBJ2-7 TRBV11-2 TRBD2 . TGTGCCAGCAGAAACTTAGCGGGGGGAGGCGAGCAGTACTTC CASRNLAGGGEQYF
TRBJ1-2 TRBV4-1 TRBD1 . TGCGCCAGCAGCCAAGATGGCCAGGGGGCATGGGGCTACACCTTC CASSQDGQGAWGYTF
TRBJ2-1 TRBV5-3 TRBD2 . TGTGCCAGAAGCTTCATTGGCGTTTTAGCGGGGGGGCGAAACTCCTACAATGAGCAGTTCTTC CARSFIGVLAGGRNSYNEQFF
TRBJ1-2 TRBV18 TRBD1 . TGTGCCAGCTCACCAACGGGACAGGGGGACTATGGCTACACCTTC CASSPTGQGDYGYTF
TRBJ2-7 TRBV5-1 . . TGCGCCAGCAGCGTGGGACACGAAATTTCCTACGAGCAGTACTTC CASSVGHEISYEQYF
TRBJ2-3 TRBV18 TRBD2 . TGTGCCAGCTCAACGGGGGGGCCCGATACGCAGTATTTT CASSTGGPDTQYF
TRBJ1-2 TRBV7-9 . . TGTGCCAGCAGCTTTAGAGGGAGGGACACCTTC CASSFRGRDTF
TRBJ1-1 TRBV6-5 . . TGTGCCAGCAGCCCCCGGGGTACTCGGAGTGAAGCTTTCTTT CASSPRGTRSEAFF
TRBJ2-7 TRBV15 . . TGTGCCACCAGCAGACCCAGGGACGAGCAGTACTTC CATSRPRDEQYF
TRBJ1-5 TRBV6-1 . . TGTGCCAGCAGTGAACCAGGGATAAGCAATCAGCCCCAGCATTTT CASSEPGISNQPQHF
TRBJ1-1 TRBV19 . . TGTGCCAGTAGTATAAACCGCAGGGCTGGAACTGAAGCTTTCTTT CASSINRRAGTEAFF
TRBJ1-5 TRBV28 . . TGTGCCAGCAGTTCCCCGGGATCAACTGGGGAGGCCCAGCATTTT CASSSPGSTGEAQHF
TRBJ2-1 TRBV9 TRBD2 . TGTGCCAGCAGCACCGCGGGGGGGCCCCGTGAGCAGTTCTTC CASSTAGGPREQFF
TRBJ1-4 TRBV10-3 . medium-sized TGTGCCATCGGGCCGAAAGCCCATGAAAAACTGTTTTTT CAIGPKAHEKLFF
TRBJ2-7 TRBV11-2 . . TGTGCCAGCAGCTTAGTCGGGGGGCCTATGGAGCAGTACTTC CASSLVGGPMEQYF
TRBJ2-6 TRBV28 TRBD1 . TGTGCCAGCAGCCTGACAGGGTTGAGCTCTGGGGCCAACGTCCTGACTTTC CASSLTGLSSGANVLTF